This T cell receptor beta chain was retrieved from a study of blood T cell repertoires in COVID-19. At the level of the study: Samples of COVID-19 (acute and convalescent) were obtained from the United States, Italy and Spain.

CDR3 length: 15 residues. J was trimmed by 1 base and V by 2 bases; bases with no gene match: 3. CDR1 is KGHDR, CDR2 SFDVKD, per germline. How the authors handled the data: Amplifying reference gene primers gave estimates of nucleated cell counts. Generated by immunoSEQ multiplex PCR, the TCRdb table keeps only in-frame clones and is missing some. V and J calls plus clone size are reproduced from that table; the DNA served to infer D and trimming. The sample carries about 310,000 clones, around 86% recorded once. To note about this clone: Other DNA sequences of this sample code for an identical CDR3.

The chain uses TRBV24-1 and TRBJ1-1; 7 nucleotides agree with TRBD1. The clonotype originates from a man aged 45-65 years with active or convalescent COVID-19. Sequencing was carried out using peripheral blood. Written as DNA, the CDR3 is TGTGCCACCAGTGATTCCCGACAGGGGAACACTGAAGCTTTCTTT. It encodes CATSDSRQGNTEAFF.